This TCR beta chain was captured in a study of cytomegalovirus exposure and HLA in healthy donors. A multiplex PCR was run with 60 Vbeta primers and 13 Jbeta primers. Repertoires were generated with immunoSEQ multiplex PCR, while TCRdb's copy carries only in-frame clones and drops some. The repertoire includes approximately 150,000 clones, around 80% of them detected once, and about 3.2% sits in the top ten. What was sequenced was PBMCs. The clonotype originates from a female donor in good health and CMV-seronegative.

DNA of the CDR3: TGTGCCAGCAGCTTGGTGACTTCCACCGGGGAGCTGTTTTTT. Encoded protein: CASSLVTSTGELFF. J is TRBJ2-2 and V is TRBV5-4; no clear D. The length of the CDR3 is 14 residues. Germline CDR1 and CDR2: SGHNT and YYREEE (reference sequence). V lost 0 bases, J lost 4 bases, and 7 bases lay in between.